This entry is about one T cell receptor beta chain. Its antigen is not known. Researchers ran the PCR with 60 Vbeta and 13 Jbeta primers. This table comes from immunoSEQ multiplex PCR, and its TCRdb copy is limited to in-frame clones, with some not included. The profile shows approximately 89,000 clones, about 85% of them singletons. This entry belongs to a study of cytomegalovirus exposure and HLA in healthy donors. General study findings and limits: Most subjects' HLA-A and HLA-B alleles were reportedly predicted from TCR beta sequences. Earlier results showed most TCR beta V segments being productive about 90% or about 30% of the time. In a later analysis, V- and J-gene trimming of beta chains associated with a DCLRE1C missense variant, replicated independently. TCR sequences were mostly rare, though some public TCRs occurred in many donors.

The sequenced sample was PBMCs. This TCR derives from a man aged 35 to 55 in good health and CMV-seropositive.

The CDR3 region is CASSLGEAYEQYF. The CDR3 bases are TGCGCCAGCAGCTTGGGAGAGGCCTACGAGCAGTACTTC. V and J are TRBV5-1 and TRBJ2-5, with D unclear. Matching the DNA end better, TRBJ2-7 makes the J call doubtful. Per the germline V gene, CDR1 is SGHRS and CDR2 is YFSETQ. The CDR3 spans 13 residues.